This T cell receptor (beta chain) was recorded in a study of identical twins. This clonotype was seen more than once but under ten times. Antigen unknown. The ends were cut back, 3 bases at V and 5 bases at J, with 16 bases in the middle. This CDR3 contains 14 residues. Germline V gene sequence: CDR1 DFQATT, CDR2 SNEGSKA (reference sequence). Findings of the study overall: Twins shared out-of-frame alpha sequences with excess low generation probability. High-abundance cord blood beta clonotypes had fewer insertions; memory repertoires showed none.

A universal primer site was incorporated via template switching, and the cDNA contained unique molecular identifiers. TCRdb passed the 5' RACE reads through MiXCR, listing each CDR3 protein once. The sample lists 450,000 to 650,000 distinct CDR3 sequences, 9.6% occurring once. The same data also went into a second study, on yellow fever vaccine responses in identical twins. In that study: Twins showed a vaccine T cell response that reportedly seemed partly convergent, partly personalized.

The sequenced material came from PBMCs. This receptor was taken from a young woman in good health. This chain links TRBV20-1 with TRBJ2-5, with D perhaps matching TRBD1 or TRBD2 (5 bases each). Here the CDR3 DNA reads TGCAGTGCTAGGGGGGTCACTAATAAGGAGACCCAGTACTTC. Its translation: CSARGVTNKETQYF.